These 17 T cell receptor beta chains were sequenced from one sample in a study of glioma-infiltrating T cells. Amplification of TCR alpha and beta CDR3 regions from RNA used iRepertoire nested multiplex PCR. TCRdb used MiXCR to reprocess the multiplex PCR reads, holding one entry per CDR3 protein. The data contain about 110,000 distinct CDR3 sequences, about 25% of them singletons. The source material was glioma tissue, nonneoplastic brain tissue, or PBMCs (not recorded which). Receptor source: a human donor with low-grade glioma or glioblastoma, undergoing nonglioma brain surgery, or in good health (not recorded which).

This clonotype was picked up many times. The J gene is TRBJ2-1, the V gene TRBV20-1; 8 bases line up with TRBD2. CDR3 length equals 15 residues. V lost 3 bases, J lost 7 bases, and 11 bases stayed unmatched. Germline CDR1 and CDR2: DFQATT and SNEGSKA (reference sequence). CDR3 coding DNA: TGCAGTGCTAGTCAAGCGGGGGAGGCAAGGAATGAGCAGTTCTTC. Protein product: CSASQAGEARNEQFF.

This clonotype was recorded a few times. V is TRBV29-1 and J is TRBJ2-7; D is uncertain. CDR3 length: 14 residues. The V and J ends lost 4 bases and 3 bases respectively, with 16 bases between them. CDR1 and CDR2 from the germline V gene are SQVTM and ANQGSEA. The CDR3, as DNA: TGCAGCGTTGTAGTCCGGACCCTCATCTACGAGCAGTACTTC. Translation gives CSVVVRTLIYEQYF.

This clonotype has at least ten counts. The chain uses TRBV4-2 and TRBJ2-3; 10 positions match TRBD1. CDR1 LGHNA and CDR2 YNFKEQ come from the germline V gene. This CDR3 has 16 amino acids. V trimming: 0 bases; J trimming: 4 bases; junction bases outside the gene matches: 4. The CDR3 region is CASSQEDRGRSDTQYF. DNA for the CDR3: TGTGCCAGCAGCCAAGAAGACAGGGGGCGATCAGATACGCAGTATTTT.

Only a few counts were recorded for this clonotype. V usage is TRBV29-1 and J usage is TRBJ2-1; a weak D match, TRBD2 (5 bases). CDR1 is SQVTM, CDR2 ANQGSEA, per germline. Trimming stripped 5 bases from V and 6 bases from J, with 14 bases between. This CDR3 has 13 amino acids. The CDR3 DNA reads TGCAGCGTTAGCGGTTGGGATGGCAATGAGCAGTTCTTC. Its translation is CSVSGWDGNEQFF.

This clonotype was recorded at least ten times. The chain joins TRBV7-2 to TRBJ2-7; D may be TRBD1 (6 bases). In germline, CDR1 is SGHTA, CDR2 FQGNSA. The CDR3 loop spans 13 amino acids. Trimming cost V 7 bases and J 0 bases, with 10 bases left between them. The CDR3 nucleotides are TGTGCCAGCACCAGGGGCAGCTCCTACGAGCAGTACTTC. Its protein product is CASTRGSSYEQYF. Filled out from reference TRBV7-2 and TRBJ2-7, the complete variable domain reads GAGVSQSPSNKVTEKGKDVELRCDPISGHTALYWYRQSLGQGLEFLIYFQGNSAPDKSGLPSDRFSAERTGGSVSTLTIQRTQQEDSAVYLCASTRGSSYEQYFGPGTRLTVT.

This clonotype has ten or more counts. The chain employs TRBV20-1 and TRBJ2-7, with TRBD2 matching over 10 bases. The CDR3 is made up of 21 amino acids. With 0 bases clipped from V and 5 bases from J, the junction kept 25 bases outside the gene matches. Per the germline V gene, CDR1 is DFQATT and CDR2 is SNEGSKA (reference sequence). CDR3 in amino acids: CSARDHQPGARPGLARHEQYF. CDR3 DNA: TGCAGTGCTAGAGATCACCAGCCCGGCGCTAGACCGGGACTAGCGAGGCACGAGCAGTACTTC.

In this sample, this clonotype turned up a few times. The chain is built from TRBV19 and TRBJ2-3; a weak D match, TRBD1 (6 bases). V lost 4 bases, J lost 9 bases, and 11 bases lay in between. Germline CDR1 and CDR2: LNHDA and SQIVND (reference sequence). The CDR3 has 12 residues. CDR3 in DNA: TGTGCCAGTAGTAATACAGGGAACACGCAGTATTTT. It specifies CASSNTGNTQYF.

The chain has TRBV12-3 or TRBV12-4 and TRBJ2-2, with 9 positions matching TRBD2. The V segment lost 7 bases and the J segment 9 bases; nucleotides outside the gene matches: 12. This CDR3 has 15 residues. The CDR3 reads CASTLRGTSNRELFF. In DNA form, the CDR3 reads TGTGCCAGCACCTTGCGTGGGACTAGCAACCGGGAGCTGTTTTTT.

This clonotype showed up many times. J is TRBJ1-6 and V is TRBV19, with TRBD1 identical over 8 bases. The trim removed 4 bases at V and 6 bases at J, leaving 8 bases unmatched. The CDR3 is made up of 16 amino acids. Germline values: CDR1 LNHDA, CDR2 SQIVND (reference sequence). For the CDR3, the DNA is TGTGCCAGTAGTACCGGACAGGGTATGGGTAATTCACCCCTCCACTTT. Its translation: CASSTGQGMGNSPLHF.

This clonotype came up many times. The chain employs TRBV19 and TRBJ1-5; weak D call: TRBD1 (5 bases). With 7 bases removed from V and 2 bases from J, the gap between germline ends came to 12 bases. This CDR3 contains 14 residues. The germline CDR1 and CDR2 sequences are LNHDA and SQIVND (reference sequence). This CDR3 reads CASMPEGGNQPQHF. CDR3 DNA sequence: TGTGCCAGTATGCCCGAAGGGGGCAATCAGCCCCAGCATTTT.

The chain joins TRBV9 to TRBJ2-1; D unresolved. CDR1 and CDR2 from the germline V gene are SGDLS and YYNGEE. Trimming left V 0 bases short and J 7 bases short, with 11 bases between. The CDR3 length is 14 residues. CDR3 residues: CASSVGKIRNEQFF. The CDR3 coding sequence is TGTGCCAGCAGCGTAGGGAAAATCAGAAATGAGCAGTTCTTC.

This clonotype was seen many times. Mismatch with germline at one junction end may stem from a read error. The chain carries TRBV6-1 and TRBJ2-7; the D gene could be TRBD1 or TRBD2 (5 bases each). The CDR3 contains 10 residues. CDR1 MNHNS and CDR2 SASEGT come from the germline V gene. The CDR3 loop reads CASIRDAADF. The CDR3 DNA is TGTGCCAGCATTCGGGACGCCGCTGACTTC.

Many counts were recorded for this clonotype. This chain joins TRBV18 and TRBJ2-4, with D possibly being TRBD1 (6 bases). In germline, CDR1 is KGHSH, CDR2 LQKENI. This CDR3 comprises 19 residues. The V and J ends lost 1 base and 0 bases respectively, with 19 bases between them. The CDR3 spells CASSPLFLTGRLAKNIQYF. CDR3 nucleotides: TGTGCCAGCTCACCACTTTTTCTGACAGGACGACTAGCCAAAAACATTCAGTACTTC.

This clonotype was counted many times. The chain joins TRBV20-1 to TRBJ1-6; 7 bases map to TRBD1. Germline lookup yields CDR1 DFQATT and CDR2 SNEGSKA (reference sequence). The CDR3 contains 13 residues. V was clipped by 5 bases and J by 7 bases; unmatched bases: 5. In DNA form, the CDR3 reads TGCAGTGCTTGGGACAGCAGGAATTCACCCCTCCACTTT. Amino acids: CSAWDSRNSPLHF.

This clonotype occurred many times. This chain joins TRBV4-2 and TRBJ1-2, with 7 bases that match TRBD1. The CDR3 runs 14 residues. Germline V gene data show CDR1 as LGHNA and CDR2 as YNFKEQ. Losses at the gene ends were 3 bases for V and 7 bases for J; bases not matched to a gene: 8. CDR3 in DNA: TGTGCCAGCAGCCAGGGAACAGGGGAGACTGGCTACACCTTC. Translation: CASSQGTGETGYTF.

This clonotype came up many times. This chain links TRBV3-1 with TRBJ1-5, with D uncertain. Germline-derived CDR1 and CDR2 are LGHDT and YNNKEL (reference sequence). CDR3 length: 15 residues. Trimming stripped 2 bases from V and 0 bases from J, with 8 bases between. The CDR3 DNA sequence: TGTGCCAGCAGCCAATGGACGGCTAGCAATCAGCCCCAGCATTTT. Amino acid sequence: CASSQWTASNQPQHF.

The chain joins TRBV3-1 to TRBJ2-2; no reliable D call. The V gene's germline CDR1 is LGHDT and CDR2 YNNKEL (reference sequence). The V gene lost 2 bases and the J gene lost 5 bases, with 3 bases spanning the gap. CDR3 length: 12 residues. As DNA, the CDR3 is TGTGCCAGCAGCCAAAGTACCGGGGAGCTGTTTTTT. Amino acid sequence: CASSQSTGELFF.